The T cell receptor beta chain under discussion was sequenced for a study of cytotoxic CD8 clonotypes in ibrutinib-treated CLL. Study information: The patients comprised 11 relapsed/refractory and about 16 treatment-naive cases, some 17 IGHV unmutated.

The targeted sequencing depth was 1 in 200,000 to 1 in 1 million T cells. Produced via immunoSEQ multiplex PCR; TCRdb's table is partial and in-frame only. In the table there are 42,000 or so clones, roughly 65% of which are singletons. After removal of 3 bases from V and 1 base from J, the junction contained 1 base not matched to a gene. Germline values: CDR1 LNHDA, CDR2 SQIVND (reference sequence). The CDR3 loop spans 14 amino acids. Comments on this clone: Antigen specificity is unknown.

Points from the study as a whole: Higher circulating CD8+ T-cell counts strongly accompanied higher baseline clonality, above age-matched healthy donors. Clonality rose at ibrutinib response, held steady in sustained remission, and fell toward baseline at progression.

This rearrangement joins TRBV19 to TRBJ2-5; 8 nucleotides match TRBD2. Source: PBMCs, taken at disease progression, from a patient treated with ibrutinib. This sequence was found in a human donor with chronic lymphocytic leukemia. The CDR3 reads CASSIGLAQETQYF. The CDR3 DNA reads TGTGCCAGTAGTATCGGACTAGCCCAAGAGACCCAGTACTTC.